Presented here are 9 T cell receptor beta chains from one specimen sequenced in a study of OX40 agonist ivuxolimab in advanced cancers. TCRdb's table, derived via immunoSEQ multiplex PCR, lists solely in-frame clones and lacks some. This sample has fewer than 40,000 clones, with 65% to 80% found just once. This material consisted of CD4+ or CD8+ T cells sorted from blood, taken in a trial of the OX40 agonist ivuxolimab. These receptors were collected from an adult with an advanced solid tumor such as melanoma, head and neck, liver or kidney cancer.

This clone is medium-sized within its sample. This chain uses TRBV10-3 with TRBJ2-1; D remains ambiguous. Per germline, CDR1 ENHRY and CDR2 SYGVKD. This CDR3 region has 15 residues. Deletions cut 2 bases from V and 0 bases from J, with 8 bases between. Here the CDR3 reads CAISEGVDSYNEQFF. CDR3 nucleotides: TGTGCCATCAGTGAGGGGGTCGACTCCTACAATGAGCAGTTCTTC.

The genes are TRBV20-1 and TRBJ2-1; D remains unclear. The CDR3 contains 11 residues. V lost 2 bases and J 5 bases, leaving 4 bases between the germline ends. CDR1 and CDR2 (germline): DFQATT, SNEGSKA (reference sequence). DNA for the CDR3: TGCAGTGCTAGAAGAAACAATGAGCAGTTCTTC. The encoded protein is CSARRNNEQFF.

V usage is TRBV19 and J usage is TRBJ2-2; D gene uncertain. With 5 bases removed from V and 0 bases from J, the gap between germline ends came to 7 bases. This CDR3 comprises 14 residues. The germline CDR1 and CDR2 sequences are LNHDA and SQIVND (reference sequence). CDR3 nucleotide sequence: TGTGCCAGTAGTGCCCTCCCGAACACCGGGGAGCTGTTTTTT. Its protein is CASSALPNTGELFF.

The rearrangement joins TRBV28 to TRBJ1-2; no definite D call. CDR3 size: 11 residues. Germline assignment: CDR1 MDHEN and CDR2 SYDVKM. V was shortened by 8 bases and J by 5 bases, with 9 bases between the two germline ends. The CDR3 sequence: CASLTEYGYTF. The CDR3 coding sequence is TGTGCCAGCCTAACAGAATATGGCTACACCTTC.

CDR3 amino acids: CASSAHPPSDTQYF. The CDR3, as DNA: TGTGCCAGCAGCGCCCATCCCCCATCAGATACGCAGTATTTT. V is TRBV7-8 and J is TRBJ2-3; D gene ambiguous. V dropped 5 bases and J dropped 4 bases, with 13 bases sitting between them. The CDR3 sequence is 14 residues long. CDR1 SGHVS and CDR2 FQNEAQ come from the germline V gene.

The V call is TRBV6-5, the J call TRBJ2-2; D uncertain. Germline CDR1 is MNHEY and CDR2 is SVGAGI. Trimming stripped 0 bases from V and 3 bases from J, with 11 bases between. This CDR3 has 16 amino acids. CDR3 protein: CASSYSSGQDTGELFF. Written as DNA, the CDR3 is TGTGCCAGCAGTTACTCGAGTGGGCAGGACACCGGGGAGCTGTTTTTT.

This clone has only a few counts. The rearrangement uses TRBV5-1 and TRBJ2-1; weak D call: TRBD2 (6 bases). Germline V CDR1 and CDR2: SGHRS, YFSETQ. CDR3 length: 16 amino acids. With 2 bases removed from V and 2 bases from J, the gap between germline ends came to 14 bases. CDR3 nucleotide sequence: TGCGCCAGCAGCTTACATGGAGGCGGGGCCTACAATGAGCAGTTCTTC. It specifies CASSLHGGGAYNEQFF.

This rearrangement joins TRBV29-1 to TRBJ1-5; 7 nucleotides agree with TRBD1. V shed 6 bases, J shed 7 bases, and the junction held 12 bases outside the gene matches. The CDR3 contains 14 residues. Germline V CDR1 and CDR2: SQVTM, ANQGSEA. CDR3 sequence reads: CSVRPDREGQPQHF. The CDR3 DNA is TGCAGCGTCCGCCCTGACAGGGAGGGCCAGCCCCAGCATTTT.

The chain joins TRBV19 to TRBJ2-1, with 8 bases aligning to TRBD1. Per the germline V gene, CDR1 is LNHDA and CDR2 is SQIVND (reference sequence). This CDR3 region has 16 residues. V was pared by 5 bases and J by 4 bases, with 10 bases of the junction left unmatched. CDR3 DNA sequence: TGTGCCAGTAGTGTGCCGACAGGGGCCTTTTACAATGAGCAGTTCTTC. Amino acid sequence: CASSVPTGAFYNEQFF. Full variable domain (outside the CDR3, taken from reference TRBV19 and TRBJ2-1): DGGITQSPKYLFRKEGQNVTLSCEQNLNHDAMYWYRQDPGQGLRLIYYSQIVNDFQKGDIAEGYSVSREKKESFPLTVTSAQKNPTAFYLCASSVPTGAFYNEQFFGPGTRLTVL.